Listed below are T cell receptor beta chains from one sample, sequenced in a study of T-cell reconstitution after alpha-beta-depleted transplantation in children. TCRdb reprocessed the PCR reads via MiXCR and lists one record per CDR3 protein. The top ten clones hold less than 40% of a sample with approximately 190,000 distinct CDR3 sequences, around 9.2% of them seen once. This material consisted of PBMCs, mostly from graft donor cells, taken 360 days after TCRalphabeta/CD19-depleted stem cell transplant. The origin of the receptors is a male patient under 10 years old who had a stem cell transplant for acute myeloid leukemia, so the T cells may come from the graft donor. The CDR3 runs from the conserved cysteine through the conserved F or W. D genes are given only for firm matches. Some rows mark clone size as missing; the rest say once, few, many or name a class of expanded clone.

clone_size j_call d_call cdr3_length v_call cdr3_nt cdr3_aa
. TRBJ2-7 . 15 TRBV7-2 TGTGCCAGCAGCTTACTAGCATTGGGGGCCTACGAGCAGTACTTC CASSLLALGAYEQYF
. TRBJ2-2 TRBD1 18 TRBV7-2 TGTGCCAGCAGCTTACTCCCCCCGGGACAGGGAAGCACCGGGGAGCTGTTTTTT CASSLLPPGQGSTGELFF
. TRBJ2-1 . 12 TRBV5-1 TGCGCCAGCAGCTTCCCAGGAGAAGAGCAGTTCTTC CASSFPGEEQFF
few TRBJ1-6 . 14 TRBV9 TGTGCCAGCAGCAGGGAGTGGGAGAATTCACCCCTCCACTTT CASSREWENSPLHF
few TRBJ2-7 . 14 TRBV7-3 TGTGCCAGCAGCTTCCAGGGACCCTCCTACGAGCAGTACTTC CASSFQGPSYEQYF
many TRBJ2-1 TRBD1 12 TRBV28 TGTGCCAGCAGTATACAGGGGAATGAGCAGTTCTTC CASSIQGNEQFF
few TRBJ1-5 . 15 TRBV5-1 TGCGCCAGCAGCTTGGGGCCGGGAAGCAATCAGCCCCAGCATTTT CASSLGPGSNQPQHF
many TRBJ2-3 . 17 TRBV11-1 TGTGCCAGCAGCTTAGGGGCAGTTGGGAGCGGCACAGATACGCAGTATTTT CASSLGAVGSGTDTQYF
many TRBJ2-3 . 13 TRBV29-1 TGCAGCGTTGAAGAACAGGGCACAGATACGCAGTATTTT CSVEEQGTDTQYF
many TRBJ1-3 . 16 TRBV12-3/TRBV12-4 TGTGCCAGCAGTTTAGCCACCCAGCAAGAAAGAAACACCATATATTTT CASSLATQQERNTIYF
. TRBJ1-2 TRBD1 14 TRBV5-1 TGCGCCAGCAGCTTCCCGGGACAGAGCTATGGCTACACCTTC CASSFPGQSYGYTF
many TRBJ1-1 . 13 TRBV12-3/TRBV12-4 TGTGCCAGCAGTTTACTATCGCTGGGTGAAGCTTTCTTT CASSLLSLGEAFF
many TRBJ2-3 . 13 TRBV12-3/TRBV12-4 TGTGCCAGCAGTTTAGCGGACAGAGGTACGCAGTATTTT CASSLADRGTQYF
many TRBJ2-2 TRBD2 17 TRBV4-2 TGTGCCAGCAGCCCTCTAGCGGGAGTGTCGAACACCGGGGAGCTGTTTTTT CASSPLAGVSNTGELFF
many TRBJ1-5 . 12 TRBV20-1 TGCAGTGGAGGGGGAATCAATCAGCCCCAGCATTTT CSGGGINQPQHF
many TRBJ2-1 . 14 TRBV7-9 TGTGCCAGCAGCTTATCGAGTATCCACAATGAGCAGTTCTTC CASSLSSIHNEQFF
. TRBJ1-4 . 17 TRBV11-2 TGTGCCAGCAGCTTAGACGTCATCCGGCTACGGAAGGAAAAACTGTTTTTT CASSLDVIRLRKEKLFF
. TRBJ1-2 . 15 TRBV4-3 TGCGCCAGCAGCCAAGTGCAGGGTAAAAACTATGGCTACACCTTC CASSQVQGKNYGYTF
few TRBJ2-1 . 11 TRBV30 TGTGCCTGGAAAGGCTACAATGAGCAGTTCTTC CAWKGYNEQFF
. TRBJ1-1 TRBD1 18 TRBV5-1 TGCGCCAGCAGCTTGGCCCAGTGGACAGGGGGGGGAGTCACTGAAGCTTTCTTT CASSLAQWTGGGVTEAFF
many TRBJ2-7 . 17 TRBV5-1 TGCGCCAGCAGCTTGGGACGGTTAGCGGACAGCTCCTACGAGCAGTACTTC CASSLGRLADSSYEQYF
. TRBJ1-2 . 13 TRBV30 TGTGCCTGGGGGGAGGCGGCCCGTTATGGCTACACCTTC CAWGEAARYGYTF
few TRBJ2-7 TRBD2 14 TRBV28 TGTGCCAGCAGCCCCGGGACTAGCGTACACGAGCAGTACTTC CASSPGTSVHEQYF
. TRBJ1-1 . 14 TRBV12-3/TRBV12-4 TGTGCCAGCAGTTCAGGAGTAATGAACACTGAAGCTTTCTTT CASSSGVMNTEAFF
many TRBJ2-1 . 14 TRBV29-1 TGCAGCGTTTATACGACGGCTCGGTGGGATGAGCAGTTCTTC CSVYTTARWDEQFF
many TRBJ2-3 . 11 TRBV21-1 TGTGCCAGCACCGACTACTTTGCGCAGTATTTT CASTDYFAQYF
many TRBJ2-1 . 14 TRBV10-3 TGTGCCATCAATCCGGGCCTGTTTAACAATGAGCAGTTCTTC CAINPGLFNNEQFF
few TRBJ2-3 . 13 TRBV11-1 TGTGCCAGCAGCCCCGATGAGGGAGATACGCAGTATTTT CASSPDEGDTQYF
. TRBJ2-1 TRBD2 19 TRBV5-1 TGCGCCAGCAGCTTGCGACTAGCGGGGGCTCTGAGCTCCTACAATGAGCAGTTCTTC CASSLRLAGALSSYNEQFF
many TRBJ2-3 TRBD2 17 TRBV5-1 TGCGCCAGCAGCTTGGTCCAGCGGGGGGACCACACAGATACGCAGTATTTT CASSLVQRGDHTDTQYF
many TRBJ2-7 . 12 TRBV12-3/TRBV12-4 TGTGCCATTGCGTGGGCGCCCCACGAGCAGTACTTC CAIAWAPHEQYF
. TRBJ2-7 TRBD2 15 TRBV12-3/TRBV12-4 TGTGCCAGCAGTCCTCAACGCGGGGGGGGCTACGAGCAGTACTTC CASSPQRGGGYEQYF
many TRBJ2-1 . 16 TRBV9 TGTGCCAGCAGCGGGAACCGCGGACGGGACTACAATGAGCAGTTCTTC CASSGNRGRDYNEQFF
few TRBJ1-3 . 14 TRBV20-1 TGCAGTGCCCCCCTGGACTTCTTCGGAAACACCATATATTTT CSAPLDFFGNTIYF
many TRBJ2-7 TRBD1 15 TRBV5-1 TGCGCCAGCAGCTTGACAGGGGTTCTATCCTACGAGCAGTACTTC CASSLTGVLSYEQYF
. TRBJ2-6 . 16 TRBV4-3 TGCGCCAGCAGCCAAGAGGAAGGGGCAGGGGCCAACGTCCTGACTTTC CASSQEEGAGANVLTF
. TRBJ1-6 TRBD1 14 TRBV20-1 TGCAGTGCTAGAGAGGGACAGGGGAGATCACCCCTCCACTTT CSAREGQGRSPLHF
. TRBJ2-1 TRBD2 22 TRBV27 TGTGCCAGCAGTTATCTATCCCGAGGACTAGCGGGAGGTCCCGTCAGAGGCAATGAGCAGTTCTTC CASSYLSRGLAGGPVRGNEQFF
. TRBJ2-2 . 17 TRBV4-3 TGCGCCAGCAGCCAAGATCCCCCAGGGAGAAGCATCGGGGAGCTGTTTTTT CASSQDPPGRSIGELFF
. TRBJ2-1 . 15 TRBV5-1 TGCGCCAGCAGCTTGAGTCCAGGGGGGAGCAATGAGCAGTTCTTC CASSLSPGGSNEQFF